The 7 T cell receptor beta chains in this list originate from one sample, sequenced in a study of T cells in Graves' hyperthyroidism and ophthalmopathy. Regions amplified from RNA transcripts were the TCR beta CDR3 regions. TCR CDR3 underwent first-round RT-PCR with the HTBI primer set. TCRdb processed the multiplex PCR reads anew with MiXCR; each CDR3 protein has one entry. This sample has 450,000 to 700,000 distinct CDR3 sequences, with about 45% found just once. The sample taken for sequencing was peripheral blood or thyroid tissue (not recorded which). These receptors all stem from an adult woman with Graves' disease, either hyperthyroidism or ophthalmopathy (not recorded which).

The chain uses TRBV5-1 and TRBJ1-1; D gene unclear. The germline gives CDR1 SGHRS, CDR2 YFSETQ. The CDR3 spans 14 residues. Trimming pared 3 bases from V and 0 bases from J, leaving 9 bases between. The CDR3 reads CASSSTGVNTEAFF. The CDR3 nucleotides read TGCGCCAGCAGCTCCACCGGGGTGAACACTGAAGCTTTCTTT.

This clonotype appeared many times. This chain links TRBV5-1 with TRBJ2-7; D is ambiguous. The germline CDR1 and CDR2 sequences are SGHRS and YFSETQ. There are 13 residues in the CDR3. The V end was cut by 1 base, the J end by 3 bases, with 8 bases between. CDR3 sequence (DNA): TGCGCCAGCAGCTTGAACGGCGGCTACGAGCAGTACTTC. It encodes CASSLNGGYEQYF.

This clonotype came up many times. The chain recombines TRBV7-9 with TRBJ1-4; D gene unclear. The CDR3 has 14 residues. Per germline, CDR1 SEHNR and CDR2 FQNEAQ (reference sequence). The ends were cut back, 2 bases at V and 4 bases at J, with 8 bases in the middle. The CDR3 here is CASSLRAFNEKLFF. In DNA, the CDR3 is TGTGCCAGCAGCTTACGGGCGTTTAATGAAAAACTGTTTTTT.

The chain recombines TRBV7-9 with TRBJ2-5, with 8 bases aligning to TRBD1. The germline CDR1 and CDR2 sequences are SEHNR and FQNEAQ (reference sequence). The CDR3 sequence is 15 residues long. Losses at the gene ends were 5 bases for V and 4 bases for J; bases not matched to a gene: 9. The CDR3 bases are TGTGCCAGCAGCCACCGGGACAGGTCAGGAGAGACCCAGTACTTC. As protein: CASSHRDRSGETQYF.

The rearrangement links TRBV7-9 to TRBJ2-5; possibly TRBD1 for D (5 bases). V shed 5 bases and J shed 9 bases, with 10 bases lying between them. The germline CDR1 and CDR2 sequences are SEHNR and FQNEAQ (reference sequence). The CDR3 is 11 residues long. CDR3 amino acids: CASSRQMAQYF. The DNA for the CDR3 is TGTGCCAGCAGCAGACAGATGGCCCAGTACTTC.

The chain joins TRBV11-3 to TRBJ1-2; possible D gene TRBD1, 5 bases. The CDR3 contains 15 residues. Trimming took off 3 bases at V and 2 bases at J, with 13 bases between the two ends. CDR1 and CDR2 (germline): SGHNT, YENEEA. CDR3 amino acids: CASSFQGSANYGYTF. The CDR3 DNA reads TGTGCCAGCAGCTTTCAGGGCTCGGCGAACTATGGCTACACCTTC.

Many counts were recorded for this clonotype. This chain uses TRBV2 with TRBJ2-7, with 16 nucleotides matching TRBD2. The CDR3 has 18 amino acids. CDR1 SNHLY and CDR2 FYNNEI come from the germline V gene. Germline trimming cut 8 bases from V and 3 bases from J; bases unmatched to any gene: 13. CDR3 protein: CASASPGLAGGSGYEQYF. The CDR3 DNA sequence: TGTGCCAGCGCCTCCCCGGGACTAGCGGGAGGGTCTGGCTACGAGCAGTACTTC.